This T cell receptor beta chain appears in the sequencing data of a study of beta chain features in type 1 diabetes. This clone was detected many times. The antigen remains undetermined. Other DNA sequences in this sample translate to the same CDR3. General study points: When Type 1 diabetes patients were examined, their TCRB CDR3s proved moderately but significantly shorter in all four CD4+ subsets.

There was one heparinised blood draw per donor, averaging roughly 100 mL. The CDR3 runs 14 residues. In germline, CDR1 is MNHEY, CDR2 SVGAGI. The V gene lost 6 bases and the J gene lost 0 bases, with 9 bases spanning the gap. Isolated RNA was reverse transcribed in full, so expressed TCRB transcripts were sequenced. Assay: immunoSEQ multiplex PCR; the TCRdb copy retains only in-frame clones and omits some. The repertoire holds 95,000 to 150,000 clones, around 17% seen once, with 2.3% in the top ten. The sequenced sample consisted of central memory CD4+ T cells from blood. The rearrangement uses TRBV6-5 and TRBJ1-3, with unresolved D. The sequence was obtained from a man younger than 40 with type 1 diabetes. CDR3 loop: CASRSTYSGNTIYF. Written as DNA, the CDR3 is TGTGCCAGCAGATCCACTTACTCTGGAAACACCATATATTTT.